This T cell receptor (beta chain) appears in the sequencing data of a study of T-cell memory formation after mild COVID-19. Points from the study as a whole: The study found balanced CD4/CD8 in clones contracting day 15 to 85 and a CD4+ lean in later expanders.

The CDR3 contains 16 residues. Germline V CDR1 and CDR2: SGHVS, FNYEAQ. The V and J ends lost 5 bases and 4 bases respectively, with 20 bases between them. Via MiXCR, TCRdb re-called the 5' RACE reads, giving one row per CDR3 protein. The data show a few hundred thousand distinct CDR3 sequences, with 18% seen just once and 23% held by the top ten. This clonotype was counted a few times. Its antigen is not known. Sequencing was performed on PBMCs or a T cell subset sorted from them (not recorded which). The TCR was taken from a man aged 18 to 35 who had mild COVID-19 (a few samples of this study predate the infection). Cell type and time point are not known. The rearrangement links TRBV7-6 to TRBJ2-5; D might be TRBD1 (5 bases). The CDR3 DNA follows: TGTGCCAGCAGCCAACTGGCCGGCGCAGGGCGAGAGACCCAGTACTTC. Translating gives CASSQLAGAGRETQYF.